The 27 T cell receptor beta chains given below trace back to one sample, sequenced in a study of CD8+ T cells in alopecia areata. In each case, RNA was isolated and then reverse transcribed into cDNA as the sequencing template. Here immunoSEQ multiplex PCR was the method, and the copy in TCRdb shows in-frame clones only, minus some. The sample records 65,000 to 70,000 clones, approximately 58% being singletons. This material consisted of CD8+ T cells sorted from blood, taken at week 0. The receptor set was obtained from a human donor with alopecia areata.

The chain joins TRBV5-6 to TRBJ1-2, with 9 bases that match TRBD1. In germline, CDR1 is SGHDT, CDR2 YYEEEE. Trimming removed 7 bases from V and 1 base from J; junction bases left unmatched: 8. CDR3 length: 15 amino acids. CDR3 loop: CASYHRGRGNYGYTF. DNA of the CDR3: TGTGCCAGCTATCACAGGGGGCGAGGTAACTATGGCTACACCTTC.

In its sample, this clone was seen a few times. This chain links TRBV29-1 with TRBJ2-3; tentative D call: TRBD2 (6 bases). Germline loops: CDR1 SQVTM, CDR2 ANQGSEA. The V end was cut by 4 bases, the J end by 8 bases, with 10 bases between. There are 11 residues in the CDR3. The CDR3 reads CSVGEDRTQYF. The CDR3 DNA is TGCAGCGTTGGGGAGGACCGTACGCAGTATTTT.

A note on this clone: The identical CDR3 is also encoded by other nucleotide sequences in the sample. V and J are TRBV5-4 and TRBJ2-7, with 7 bases that match TRBD2. The V and J ends lost 0 bases and 2 bases, in that order; junction bases with no gene match: 2. Per germline, CDR1 SGHNT and CDR2 YYREEE (reference sequence). The CDR3 extends over 14 amino acids. The CDR3 region is CASSLASGPYEQYF. DNA for the CDR3: TGTGCCAGCAGCTTGGCTAGCGGTCCCTACGAGCAGTACTTC.

The V call is TRBV27, the J call TRBJ2-7; D is unclear. The germline V gene encodes CDR1 MNHEY and CDR2 SMNVEV (reference sequence). This CDR3 comprises 12 residues. Trimming removed 6 bases from V and 4 bases from J, with 10 bases in between. As DNA, the CDR3 is TGTGCCAGCAGCCCGGACCTTTACGAGCAGTACTTC. Its translation: CASSPDLYEQYF.

The rearrangement links TRBV4-3 to TRBJ2-1; 12 bases agree with TRBD2. Trimming took 1 base from V and 6 from J; bases not matched to a gene: 7. This CDR3 region has 17 residues. CDR1 and CDR2 from the germline V gene are LGHNA and YSLEER. CDR3 coding DNA: TGCGCCAGCAGCCAAGTCGGACTAGCGGGATTAACCAATGAGCAGTTCTTC. Protein: CASSQVGLAGLTNEQFF.

CDR3 DNA sequence: TGCGCCAGCAGCTTGGCCGGGGGGACCACTGAAGCTTTCTTT. Residues: CASSLAGGTTEAFF. The genes are TRBV5-1 and TRBJ1-1; perhaps TRBD1 as D (5 bases). Trimming cost V 0 bases and J 4 bases, with 10 bases left between them. Germline V gives CDR1 SGHRS, CDR2 YFSETQ. The CDR3 totals 14 residues.

The rearrangement joins TRBV5-6 to TRBJ2-7, with 10 bases identical to TRBD1. The V gene end was trimmed by 4 bases and the J gene end by 7 bases; junction bases not matched to a gene: 8. The V gene's germline CDR1 is SGHDT and CDR2 YYEEEE. The CDR3 extends over 14 amino acids. The CDR3 is CASSTRDRGAEQYF. For the CDR3, the DNA is TGTGCCAGCAGCACCCGGGACAGGGGAGCTGAGCAGTACTTC.

The J gene is TRBJ1-1, the V gene TRBV29-1, with TRBD1 matching over 7 bases. CDR1 is SQVTM, CDR2 ANQGSEA, per germline. The CDR3 runs 12 residues. The ends lost 5 bases at V and 7 bases at J; junction bases unmatched: 7. The CDR3 DNA reads as TGCAGCGTTCTCGGGGGACAGCTTGAAGCTTTCTTT. Its translation: CSVLGGQLEAFF. The variable domain in full, with the rest retrieved from reference TRBV29-1 and TRBJ1-1, is SAVISQKPSRDICQRGTSLTIQCQVDSQVTMMFWYRQQPGQSLTLIATANQGSEATYESGFVIDKFPISRPNLTFSTLTVSNMSPEDSSIYLCSVLGGQLEAFFGQGTRLTVV.

The CDR3 coding sequence is TGTGCCTGGAGTTACATAAACACCGGGGAGCTGTTTTTT. This gives the protein CAWSYINTGELFF. The rearrangement uses TRBV30 and TRBJ2-2, with unresolved D. Trimming removed 2 bases at V and 2 bases at J, with 6 bases between. The germline gives CDR1 GTSNPN, CDR2 SVGIG (reference sequence). The CDR3 loop spans 13 amino acids.

This clone was seen more than once but under ten times. The V call is TRBV5-1, the J call TRBJ2-7; 7 positions agree with TRBD2. This CDR3 region has 13 residues. V was pared by 3 bases and J by 6 bases, with 6 bases of the junction left unmatched. Per the germline V gene, CDR1 is SGHRS and CDR2 is YFSETQ. CDR3 sequence reads: CASSSGLVSEQYF. The CDR3 coding sequence is TGCGCCAGCAGCTCCGGACTAGTGAGCGAGCAGTACTTC.

This chain joins TRBV29-1 and TRBJ2-7; a weak D match, TRBD1 (6 bases). The V end lost 5 bases, the J end lost 1 base, and 15 bases lay between the germline ends. CDR3 length: 14 residues. Germline CDR1 reads SQVTM; CDR2 reads ANQGSEA. CDR3 DNA: TGCAGCGTTATACCAAGGGACAATTCCTACGAGCAGTACTTC. Translation: CSVIPRDNSYEQYF.

In this sample, this clone turned up once. The chain combines TRBV29-1 with TRBJ1-1; D is perhaps TRBD1 (5 bases). Germline V CDR1 and CDR2: SQVTM, ANQGSEA. This CDR3 contains 12 residues. V was cut by 6 bases and J by 4 bases, with 12 bases left in between. CDR3 sequence reads: CSVIAGTTEAFF. The CDR3 DNA follows: TGCAGCGTAATTGCCGGGACCACTGAAGCTTTCTTT.

The V call is TRBV25-1, the J call TRBJ2-5; D not resolved. The CDR3 extends over 13 amino acids. CDR1 is MGHDK, CDR2 SYGVNS, per germline. Trimming pared 2 bases from V and 7 bases from J, leaving 11 bases between. The CDR3 nucleotides read TGTGCCAGCAGTGAAGCTCTTGGTGGGACCCAGTACTTC. Protein: CASSEALGGTQYF.

The chain links TRBV18 to TRBJ1-2, with TRBD1 as a possible D gene (6 bases). Germline loops: CDR1 KGHSH, CDR2 LQKENI. V lost 2 bases, J lost 0 bases, and 13 bases lay in between. This CDR3 has 16 residues. CDR3 sequence (DNA): TGTGCCAGCTCACCAGTGAGGACAGAGCCTAACTATGGCTACACCTTC. Translating gives CASSPVRTEPNYGYTF.

J is TRBJ1-1 and V is TRBV25-1, with D unresolved. The germline gives CDR1 MGHDK, CDR2 SYGVNS. Trimming took off 6 bases at V and 1 base at J, with 12 bases between the two ends. CDR3 length: 14 residues. CDR3 sequence (DNA): TGTGCCAGCAGGGAGACGGGAACGAACACTGAAGCTTTCTTT. It encodes CASRETGTNTEAFF.

The chain uses TRBV9 and TRBJ2-7; 9 bases align to TRBD2. Per germline, CDR1 SGDLS and CDR2 YYNGEE. Trimming took 0 bases from V and 6 from J; bases not matched to a gene: 7. The CDR3 is 15 amino acids. CDR3 sequence: CASSVESSGMGEQYF. CDR3 nucleotide sequence: TGTGCCAGCAGCGTAGAATCTAGCGGGATGGGCGAGCAGTACTTC.

This clone was observed a handful of times. This rearrangement joins TRBV2 to TRBJ2-4; 9 bases match TRBD1. The length of the CDR3 is 19 residues. J was trimmed by 1 base and V by 5 bases; bases with no gene match: 15. CDR1 is SNHLY and CDR2 is FYNNEI in the germline V gene. The CDR3 region is CASSFSPGQGIGAKNIQYF. The CDR3 nucleotides read TGTGCCAGCAGTTTTTCACCGGGACAGGGTATCGGGGCCAAAAACATTCAGTACTTC.

This clone came up a few times. The rearrangement links TRBV9 to TRBJ1-2; 7 bases align to TRBD1. The length of the CDR3 is 14 residues. The J segment lost 7 bases and the V segment lost 0 bases, leaving 6 bases of the junction unmatched. The germline CDR1 and CDR2 sequences are SGDLS and YYNGEE. The CDR3 sequence: CASSVGDSTGGYTF. DNA of the CDR3: TGTGCCAGCAGCGTAGGGGACAGCACGGGTGGCTACACCTTC.

The V and J genes are TRBV4-1 and TRBJ2-1, with TRBD2 matching 8 bases. This CDR3 region has 16 residues. With 0 bases clipped from V and 6 bases from J, the junction kept 7 bases outside the gene matches. CDR1 is MGHRA and CDR2 is YSYEKL in the germline V gene. The CDR3 sequence: CASSQEVSGSVNEQFF. The DNA of the CDR3 is TGCGCCAGCAGCCAAGAGGTCAGCGGGAGTGTCAATGAGCAGTTCTTC.

The chain combines TRBV29-1 with TRBJ2-1, with TRBD2 matching 9 bases. CDR1 is SQVTM and CDR2 is ANQGSEA in the germline V gene. The length of the CDR3 is 16 residues. The V gene end was trimmed by 0 bases and the J gene end by 4 bases; junction bases not matched to a gene: 7. CDR3 residues: CSVEEVTSGIYNEQFF. In DNA, the CDR3 is TGCAGCGTTGAAGAAGTGACTAGCGGTATATACAATGAGCAGTTCTTC.

The rearrangement joins TRBV9 to TRBJ2-3; D possibly corresponds to TRBD1 (6 bases). Trimming left V 3 bases short and J 5 bases short, with 19 bases between. CDR3 length: 16 amino acids. CDR1 is SGDLS, CDR2 YYNGEE, per germline. As DNA, the CDR3 is TGTGCCAGCAGCGGACGGTTTGGGGGCTCGGGAGATACGCAGTATTTT. Translating it yields CASSGRFGGSGDTQYF.

This clone was seen only a few times. This chain links TRBV6-4 with TRBJ1-6; D unresolved. The V end was cut by 4 bases, the J end by 9 bases, with 13 bases between. There are 14 residues in the CDR3. Germline assignment: CDR1 MRHNA and CDR2 SNTAGT. The CDR3 here is CASSAGEPSSPLHF. The DNA for the CDR3 is TGTGCCAGCAGTGCCGGGGAGCCCTCTTCACCCCTCCACTTT.

The chain is built from TRBV4-1 and TRBJ2-7; a weak D match, TRBD2 (6 bases). The CDR3 extends over 15 amino acids. The germline CDR1 and CDR2 sequences are MGHRA and YSYEKL. Trimming stripped 5 bases from V and 2 bases from J, with 16 bases between. CDR3 DNA: TGCGCCAGCAGCTCCGGGGGACTGGGAACCTACGAGCAGTACTTC. Encoded protein: CASSSGGLGTYEQYF.

The chain couples TRBV30 to TRBJ2-2; D is perhaps TRBD1 or TRBD2 (5 bases each). CDR1 and CDR2 (germline): GTSNPN, SVGIG (reference sequence). This CDR3 is built from 16 residues. Trimming removed 0 bases from V and 6 bases from J, with 17 bases in between. CDR3 bases: TGTGCCTGGAGTGTAGGTAGGGGACCTCTCGCCGGGGAGCTGTTTTTT. This encodes CAWSVGRGPLAGELFF. Using reference TRBV30 and TRBJ2-2 for the parts outside the CDR3, the full variable domain is SQTIHQWPATLVQPVGSPLSLECTVEGTSNPNLYWYRQAAGRGLQLLFYSVGIGQISSEVPQNLSASRPQDRQFILSSKKLLLSDSGFYLCAWSVGRGPLAGELFFGEGSRLTVL.

The chain employs TRBV20-1 and TRBJ1-2, with D possibly being TRBD1 (5 bases). The CDR3 extends over 11 amino acids. V was clipped by 2 bases and J by 7 bases, with 8 bases between them. Germline CDR1 DFQATT, CDR2 SNEGSKA (reference sequence). As DNA, the CDR3 is TGCAGTGCTAGACCAGGGTCTGGCTACACCTTC. It encodes CSARPGSGYTF.

The chain carries TRBV5-1 and TRBJ1-2; D is ambiguous. The CDR3 has 14 amino acids. Between the trimmed V and J ends, which lost 0 bases and 8 bases, there was a span of 14 bases. The V gene's germline CDR1 is SGHRS and CDR2 YFSETQ. This CDR3 reads CASSLALSGEGYTF. Written as DNA, the CDR3 is TGCGCCAGCAGCTTGGCCTTGTCAGGAGAGGGCTACACCTTC.

V usage is TRBV4-1 and J usage is TRBJ2-3, with a weak D call TRBD2 (5 bases). The germline V and J ends were trimmed by 3 bases and 2 bases, with 15 bases remaining between them. This CDR3 has 16 residues. The germline V gene encodes CDR1 MGHRA and CDR2 YSYEKL. The CDR3 nucleotides are TGCGCCAGCAGCCAGAGTCCGGGGTACCCCACAGATACGCAGTATTTT. Protein sequence: CASSQSPGYPTDTQYF.